This T cell receptor beta chain was profiled in a study of shared clonotypes between healthy human individuals. Study findings and constraints: At large depth, rarefaction still showed sorted-subset sequencing to be incomplete. Among a handful of donors, roughly 5% of naive CD4 clonotypes were found in common.

Selected positively for CCR7 and CD45RO-negative, naive CD8 cells excluded terminally differentiated effector memory CD45RA+ cells. This clone was seen a single time. Its antigen is undetermined. The germline V gene has CDR1 MDHEN and CDR2 SYDVKM. The CDR3 runs 15 residues. Trimming at V came to 0 bases and at J to 5 bases, leaving 2 bases not matched to a gene. Assay used: immunoSEQ multiplex PCR; TCRdb lists only in-frame clones, some missing. The top ten clones hold around 1.7% of a sample with around 1.9 million clones, 90% to 95% of them seen once. This receptor was obtained from a man aged 18-30 years in good health. Some clones in this sample may be carry-over from other donors' samples. The rearrangement links TRBV28 to TRBJ2-2, with 8 bases aligning to TRBD1. Sequencing was performed on naive CD8+ T cells from PBMCs. The CDR3 region is CASSLWDRETGELFF. CDR3 DNA sequence: TGTGCCAGCAGTTTATGGGACAGGGAAACCGGGGAGCTGTTTTTT.